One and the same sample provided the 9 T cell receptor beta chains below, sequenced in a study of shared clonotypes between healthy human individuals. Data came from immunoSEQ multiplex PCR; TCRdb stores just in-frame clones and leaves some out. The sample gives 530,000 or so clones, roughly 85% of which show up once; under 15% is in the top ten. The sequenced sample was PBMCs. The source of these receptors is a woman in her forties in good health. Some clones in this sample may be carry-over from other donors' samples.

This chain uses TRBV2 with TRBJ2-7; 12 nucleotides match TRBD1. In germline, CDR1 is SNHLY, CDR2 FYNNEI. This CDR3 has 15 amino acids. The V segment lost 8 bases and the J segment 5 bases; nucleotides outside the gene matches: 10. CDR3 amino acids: CASRRDRGRWDEQYF. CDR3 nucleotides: TGTGCCAGCCGCAGGGACAGGGGGCGCTGGGACGAGCAGTACTTC. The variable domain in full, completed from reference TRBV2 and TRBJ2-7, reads EPEVTQTPSHQVTQMGQEVILRCVPISNHLYFYWYRQILGQKVEFLVSFYNNEISEKSEIFDDQFSVERPDGSNFTLKIRSTKLEDSAMYFCASRRDRGRWDEQYFGPGTRLTVT.

Here the CDR3 DNA reads TGTGCCAGCAGCCTGACAGCCACCCGATACTATGGCTACACCTTC. Its protein product is CASSLTATRYYGYTF. The rearrangement links TRBV9 to TRBJ1-2, with a weak D call TRBD1 (5 bases). V lost 4 bases and J 3 bases, leaving 16 bases between the germline ends. This CDR3 is built from 15 residues. Germline-derived CDR1 and CDR2 are SGDLS and YYNGEE.

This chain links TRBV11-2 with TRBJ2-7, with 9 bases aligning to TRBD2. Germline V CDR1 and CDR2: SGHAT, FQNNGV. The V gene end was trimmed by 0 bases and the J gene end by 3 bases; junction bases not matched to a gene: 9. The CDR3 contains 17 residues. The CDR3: CASSLEVLAGAHYEQYF. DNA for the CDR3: TGTGCCAGCAGCTTAGAGGTTTTAGCGGGAGCTCACTACGAGCAGTACTTC.

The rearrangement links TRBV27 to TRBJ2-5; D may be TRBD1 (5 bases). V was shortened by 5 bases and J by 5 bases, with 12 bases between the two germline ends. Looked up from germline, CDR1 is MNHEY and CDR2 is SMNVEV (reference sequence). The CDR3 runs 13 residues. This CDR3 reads CASSPQGPETQYF. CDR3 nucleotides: TGTGCCAGCAGTCCCCAGGGTCCTGAGACCCAGTACTTC.

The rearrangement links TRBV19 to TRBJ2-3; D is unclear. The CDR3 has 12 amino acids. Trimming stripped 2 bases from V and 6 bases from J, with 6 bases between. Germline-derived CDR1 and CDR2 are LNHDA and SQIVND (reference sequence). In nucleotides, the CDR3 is TGTGCCAGTAGTATATTTGAGGATACGCAGTATTTT. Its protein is CASSIFEDTQYF.

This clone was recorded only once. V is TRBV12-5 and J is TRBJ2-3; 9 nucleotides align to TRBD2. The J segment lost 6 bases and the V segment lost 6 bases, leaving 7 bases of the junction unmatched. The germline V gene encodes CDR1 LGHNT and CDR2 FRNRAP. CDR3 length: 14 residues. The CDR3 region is CASGREGSGDTQYF. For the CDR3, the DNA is TGTGCTAGTGGGCGGGAGGGTAGCGGCGATACGCAGTATTTT.

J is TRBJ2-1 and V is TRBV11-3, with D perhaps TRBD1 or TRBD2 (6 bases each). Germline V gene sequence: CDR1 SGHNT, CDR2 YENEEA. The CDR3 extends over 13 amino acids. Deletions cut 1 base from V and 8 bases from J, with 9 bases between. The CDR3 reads CASSLGRGDEQFF. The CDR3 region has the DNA TGTGCCAGCAGCTTAGGGAGGGGGGATGAGCAGTTCTTC.

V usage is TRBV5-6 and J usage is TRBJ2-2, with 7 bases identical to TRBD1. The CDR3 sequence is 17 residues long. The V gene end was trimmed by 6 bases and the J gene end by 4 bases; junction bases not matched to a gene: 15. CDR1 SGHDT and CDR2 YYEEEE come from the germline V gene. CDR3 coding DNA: TGTGCCAGCACCAAAAGACAGGGTTGGACCGGCACCGGGGAGCTGTTTTTT. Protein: CASTKRQGWTGTGELFF. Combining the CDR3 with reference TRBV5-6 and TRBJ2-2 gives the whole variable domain DAGVTQSPTHLIKTRGQQVTLRCSPKSGHDTVSWYQQALGQGPQFIFQYYEEEERQRGNFPDRFSGHQFPNYSSELNVNALLLGDSALYLCASTKRQGWTGTGELFFGEGSRLTVL.

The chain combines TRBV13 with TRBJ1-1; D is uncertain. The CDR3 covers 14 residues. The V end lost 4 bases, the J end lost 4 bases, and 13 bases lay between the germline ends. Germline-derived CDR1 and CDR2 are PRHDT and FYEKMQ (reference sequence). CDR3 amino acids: CASSSLPSATEAFF. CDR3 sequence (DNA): TGTGCCAGCAGCTCACTGCCCTCGGCCACTGAAGCTTTCTTT.